This TCR beta chain was documented in a study of technical replicates of blood from several donors. Germline V CDR1 and CDR2: SNHLY, FYNNEI. The V and J ends lost 4 bases and 0 bases respectively, with 12 bases between them. CDR3 length: 16 amino acids. Using immunoSEQ multiplex PCR, the repertoire was profiled, and TCRdb retains in-frame clones only, with some absent. Of around 80,000 clones detected, around 96% appear once; the ten largest clones hold approximately 0.3%. What was sequenced was T cells isolated from PBMCs. V and J are TRBV2 and TRBJ1-4; D unresolved. The clonotype comes from a human donor in good health. The CDR3: CASSVQPETTNEKLFF. CDR3 coding DNA: TGTGCCAGCAGTGTACAGCCTGAGACAACTAATGAAAAACTGTTTTTT.